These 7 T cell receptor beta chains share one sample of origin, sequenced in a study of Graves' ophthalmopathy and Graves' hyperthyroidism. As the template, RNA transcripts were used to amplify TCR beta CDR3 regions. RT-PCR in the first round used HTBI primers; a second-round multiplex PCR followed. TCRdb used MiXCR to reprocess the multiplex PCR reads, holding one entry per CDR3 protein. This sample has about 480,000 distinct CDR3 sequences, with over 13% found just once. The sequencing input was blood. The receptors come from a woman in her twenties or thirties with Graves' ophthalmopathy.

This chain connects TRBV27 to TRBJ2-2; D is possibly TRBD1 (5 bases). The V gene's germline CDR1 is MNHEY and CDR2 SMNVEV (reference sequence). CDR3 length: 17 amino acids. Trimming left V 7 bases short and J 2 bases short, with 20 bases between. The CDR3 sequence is CASKPLVQGGNTGELFF. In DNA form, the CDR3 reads TGTGCCAGCAAACCCCTTGTGCAGGGTGGCAACACCGGGGAGCTGTTTTTT.

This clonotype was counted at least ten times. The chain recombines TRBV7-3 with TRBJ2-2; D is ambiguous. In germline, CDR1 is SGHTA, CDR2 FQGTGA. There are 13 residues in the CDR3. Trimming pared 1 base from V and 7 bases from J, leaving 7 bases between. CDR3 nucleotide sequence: TGTGCCAGCAGCTTAAGTCGGAACGGGGAGCTGTTTTTT. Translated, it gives CASSLSRNGELFF.

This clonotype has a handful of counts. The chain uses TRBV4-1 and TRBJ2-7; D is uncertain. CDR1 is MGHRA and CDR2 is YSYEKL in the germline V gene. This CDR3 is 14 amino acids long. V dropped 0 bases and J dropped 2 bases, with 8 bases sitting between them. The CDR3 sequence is CASSQEGLAYEQYF. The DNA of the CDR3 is TGCGCCAGCAGCCAAGAAGGTCTTGCCTACGAGCAGTACTTC.

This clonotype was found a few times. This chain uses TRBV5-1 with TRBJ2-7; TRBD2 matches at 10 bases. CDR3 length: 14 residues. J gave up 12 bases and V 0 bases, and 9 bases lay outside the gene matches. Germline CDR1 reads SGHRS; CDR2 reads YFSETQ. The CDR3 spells CASSLGGLAGDPYF. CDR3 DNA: TGCGCCAGCAGCTTGGGCGGCCTAGCGGGAGATCCGTACTTC.

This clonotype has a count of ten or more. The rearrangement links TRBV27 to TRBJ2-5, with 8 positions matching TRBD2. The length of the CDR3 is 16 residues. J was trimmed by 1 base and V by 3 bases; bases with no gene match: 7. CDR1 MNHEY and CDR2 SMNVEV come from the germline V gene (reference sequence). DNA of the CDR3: TGTGCCAGCAGTTTGAATAGCGGGGATACCCAAGAGACCCAGTACTTC. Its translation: CASSLNSGDTQETQYF.

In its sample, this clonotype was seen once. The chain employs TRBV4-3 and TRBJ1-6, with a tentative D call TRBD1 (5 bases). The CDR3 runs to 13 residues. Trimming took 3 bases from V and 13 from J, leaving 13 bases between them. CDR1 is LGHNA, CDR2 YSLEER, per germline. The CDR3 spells CASSQGRAVPLHF. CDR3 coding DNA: TGCGCCAGCAGCCAGGGACGGGCCGTGCCCCTCCACTTT.

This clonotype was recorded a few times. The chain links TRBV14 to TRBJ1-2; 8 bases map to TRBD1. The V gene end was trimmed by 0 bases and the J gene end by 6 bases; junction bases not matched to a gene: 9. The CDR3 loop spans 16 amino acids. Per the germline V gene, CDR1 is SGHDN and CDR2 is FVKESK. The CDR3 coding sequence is TGTGCCAGCAGCCAAGATCCTCGTCCAGGGGGCGATGGCTACACCTTC. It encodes CASSQDPRPGGDGYTF.